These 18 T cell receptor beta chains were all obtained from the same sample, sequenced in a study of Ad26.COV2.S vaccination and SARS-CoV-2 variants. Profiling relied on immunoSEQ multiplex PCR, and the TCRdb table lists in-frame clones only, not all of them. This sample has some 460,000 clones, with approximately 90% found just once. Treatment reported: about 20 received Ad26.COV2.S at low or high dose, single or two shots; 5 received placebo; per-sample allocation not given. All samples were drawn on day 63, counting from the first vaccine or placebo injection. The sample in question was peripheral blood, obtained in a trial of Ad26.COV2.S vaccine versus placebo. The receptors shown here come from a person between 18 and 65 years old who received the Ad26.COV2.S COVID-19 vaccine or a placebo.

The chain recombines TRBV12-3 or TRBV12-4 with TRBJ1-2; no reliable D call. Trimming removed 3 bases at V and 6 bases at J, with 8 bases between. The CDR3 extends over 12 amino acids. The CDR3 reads CASSFGADGYTF. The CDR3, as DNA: TGTGCCAGCAGTTTCGGAGCGGATGGCTACACCTTC.

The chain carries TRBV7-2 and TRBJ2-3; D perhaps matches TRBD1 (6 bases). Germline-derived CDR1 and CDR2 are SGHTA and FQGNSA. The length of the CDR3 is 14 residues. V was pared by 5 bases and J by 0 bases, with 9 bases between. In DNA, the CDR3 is TGTGCCAGCAGCCCAGGGGCTAGCACAGATACGCAGTATTTT. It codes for CASSPGASTDTQYF.

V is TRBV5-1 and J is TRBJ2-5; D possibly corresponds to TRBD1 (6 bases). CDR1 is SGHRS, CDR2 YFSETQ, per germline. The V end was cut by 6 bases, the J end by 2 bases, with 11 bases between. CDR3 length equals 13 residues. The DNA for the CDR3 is TGCGCCAGCATCAGGGGTAAACAAGAGACCCAGTACTTC. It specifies CASIRGKQETQYF.

The CDR3 bases are TGTGCCACCCGGAGCGGGTCGGCGGGCAATCAGCCCCAGCATTTT. Its protein product is CATRSGSAGNQPQHF. The gene calls are TRBV27 and TRBJ1-5; D is ambiguous. With 10 bases removed from V and 2 bases from J, the gap between germline ends came to 18 bases. Germline V gene data show CDR1 as MNHEY and CDR2 as SMNVEV (reference sequence). The CDR3 totals 15 residues.

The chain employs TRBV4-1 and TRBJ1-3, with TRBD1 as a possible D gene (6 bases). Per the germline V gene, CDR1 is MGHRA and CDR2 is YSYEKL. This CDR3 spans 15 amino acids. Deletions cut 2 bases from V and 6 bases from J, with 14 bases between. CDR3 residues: CASSQPGTPTNTIYF. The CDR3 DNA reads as TGCGCCAGCAGCCAACCCGGGACACCCACAAACACCATATATTTT.

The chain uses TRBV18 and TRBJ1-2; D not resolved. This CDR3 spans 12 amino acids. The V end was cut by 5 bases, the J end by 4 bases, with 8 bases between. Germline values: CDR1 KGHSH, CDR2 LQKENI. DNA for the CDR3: TGTGCCAGCTCAGACAAGGGCTATGGCTACACCTTC. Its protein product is CASSDKGYGYTF.

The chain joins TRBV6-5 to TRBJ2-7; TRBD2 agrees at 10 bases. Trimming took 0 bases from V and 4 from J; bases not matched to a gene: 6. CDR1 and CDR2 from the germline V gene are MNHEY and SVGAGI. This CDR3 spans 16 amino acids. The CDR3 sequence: CASSYSRTSGAYEQYF. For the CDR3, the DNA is TGTGCCAGCAGTTACTCTCGGACTAGCGGAGCATACGAGCAGTACTTC.

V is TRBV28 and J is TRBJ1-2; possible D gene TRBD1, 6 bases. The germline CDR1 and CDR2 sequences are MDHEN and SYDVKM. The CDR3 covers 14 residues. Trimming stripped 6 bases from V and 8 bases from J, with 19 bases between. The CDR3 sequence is CASRILLGGEGYTF. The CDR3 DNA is TGTGCCAGCAGGATCCTGCTAGGGGGGGAAGGCTACACCTTC.

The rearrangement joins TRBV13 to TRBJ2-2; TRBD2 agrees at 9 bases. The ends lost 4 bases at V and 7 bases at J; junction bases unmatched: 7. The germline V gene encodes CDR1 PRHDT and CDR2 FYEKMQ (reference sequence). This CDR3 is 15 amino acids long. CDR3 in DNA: TGTGCCAGCAGCTGGTTAGCGGGAGACGGCGGGGAGCTGTTTTTT. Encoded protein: CASSWLAGDGGELFF.

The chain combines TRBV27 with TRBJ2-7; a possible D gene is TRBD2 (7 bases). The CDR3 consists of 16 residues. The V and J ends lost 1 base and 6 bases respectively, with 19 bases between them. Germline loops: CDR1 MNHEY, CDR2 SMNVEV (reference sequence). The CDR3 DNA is TGTGCCAGCAGTTTATATGGGGACCGGGGGGCCGTCGAGCAGTACTTC. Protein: CASSLYGDRGAVEQYF.

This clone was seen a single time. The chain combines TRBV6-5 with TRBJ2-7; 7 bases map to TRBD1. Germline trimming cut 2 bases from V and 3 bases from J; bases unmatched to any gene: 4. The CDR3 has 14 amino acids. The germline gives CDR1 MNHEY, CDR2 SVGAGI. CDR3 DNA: TGTGCCAGCAGTTACGTACAGGGGTACTACGAGCAGTACTTC. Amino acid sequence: CASSYVQGYYEQYF.

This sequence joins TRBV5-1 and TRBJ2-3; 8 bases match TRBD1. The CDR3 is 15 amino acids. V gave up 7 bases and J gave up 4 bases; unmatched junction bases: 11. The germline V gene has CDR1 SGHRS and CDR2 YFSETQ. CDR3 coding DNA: TGCGCCAGCGCGGTGGGCAGGGGGCAAGCAGATACGCAGTATTTT. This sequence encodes CASAVGRGQADTQYF.

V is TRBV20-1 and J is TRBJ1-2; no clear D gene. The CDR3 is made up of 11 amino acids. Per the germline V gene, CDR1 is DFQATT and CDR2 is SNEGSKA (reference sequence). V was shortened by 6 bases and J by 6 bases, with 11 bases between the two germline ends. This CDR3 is CSAPPGHGYTF. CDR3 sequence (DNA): TGCAGTGCCCCCCCCGGCCATGGCTACACCTTC.

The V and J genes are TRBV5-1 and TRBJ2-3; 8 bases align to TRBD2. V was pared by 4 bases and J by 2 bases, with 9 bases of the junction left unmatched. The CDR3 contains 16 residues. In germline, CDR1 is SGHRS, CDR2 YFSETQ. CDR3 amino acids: CASSLSSGANTDTQYF. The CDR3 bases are TGCGCCAGCAGCCTTAGTAGCGGGGCGAACACAGATACGCAGTATTTT.

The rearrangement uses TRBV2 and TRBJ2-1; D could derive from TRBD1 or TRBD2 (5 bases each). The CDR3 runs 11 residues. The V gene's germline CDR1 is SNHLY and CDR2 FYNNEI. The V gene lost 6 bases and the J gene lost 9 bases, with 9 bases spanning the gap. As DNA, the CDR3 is TGTGCCAGCAGGGGGGTAGCTGAGCAGTTCTTC. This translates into CASRGVAEQFF.

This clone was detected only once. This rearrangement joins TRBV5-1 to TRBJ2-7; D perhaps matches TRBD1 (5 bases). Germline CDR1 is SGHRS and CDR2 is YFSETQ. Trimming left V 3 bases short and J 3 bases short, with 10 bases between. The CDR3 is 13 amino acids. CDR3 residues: CASSSDSYYEQYF. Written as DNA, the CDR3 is TGCGCCAGCAGCTCTGACAGTTACTACGAGCAGTACTTC.

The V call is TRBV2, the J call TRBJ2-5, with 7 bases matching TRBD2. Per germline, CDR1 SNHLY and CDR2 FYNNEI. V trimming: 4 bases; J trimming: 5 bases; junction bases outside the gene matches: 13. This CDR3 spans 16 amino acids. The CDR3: CASSGPLEEGGETQYF. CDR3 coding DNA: TGTGCCAGCAGTGGGCCACTTGAGGAGGGAGGGGAGACCCAGTACTTC.

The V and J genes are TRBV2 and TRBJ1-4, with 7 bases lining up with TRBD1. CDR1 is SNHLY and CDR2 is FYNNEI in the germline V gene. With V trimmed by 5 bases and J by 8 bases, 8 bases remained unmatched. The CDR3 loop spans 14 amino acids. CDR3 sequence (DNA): TGTGCCAGCAGTAGGGGGCGTTTAGGAGAAAAACTGTTTTTT. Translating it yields CASSRGRLGEKLFF.